This T cell receptor (beta chain) was captured in a study of CD8 T cells in ankylosing spondylitis. General study findings and limits: Prior literature has documented some motif variants in synovial fluid and blood from reactive arthritis. Clones linked with disease were CD8+ and fairly uncommon in the peripheral blood.

A single record per CDR3 protein comes from TCRdb applying MiXCR to the 5' RACE reads. The table has 100,000 to 150,000 distinct CDR3 sequences, more than 6.5% seen once. CDR3 size: 15 residues. Trimming removed 0 bases from V and 2 bases from J; junction bases left unmatched: 5. The germline CDR1 and CDR2 sequences are SGDLS and YYNGEE. This clonotype was counted at least ten times. Antigen specificity is unknown. Sequencing was done on a sample of blood, either unsorted or a sorted T cell fraction (not recorded which). This chain links TRBV9 with TRBJ2-7; TRBD2 matches 7 bases. The sequence derives from a male donor with ankylosing spondylitis or in good health (not recorded which). The CDR3 nucleotides read TGTGCCAGCAGCGTAGATGATAGCGGGCCCTACGAGCAGTACTTC. Amino acid sequence: CASSVDDSGPYEQYF.